This entry lists 2 T cell receptor beta chains sequenced from one sample in a study of OX40 agonist ivuxolimab in advanced cancers. Profiling relied on immunoSEQ multiplex PCR, and the TCRdb table lists in-frame clones only, not all of them. The profile shows some 95,000 clones, approximately 85% of them singletons. This specimen was CD4+ or CD8+ T cells sorted from blood, taken in a trial of the OX40 agonist ivuxolimab. These receptors came from an adult with an advanced solid tumor such as melanoma, head and neck, liver or kidney cancer.

V usage is TRBV28 and J usage is TRBJ2-7; 9 positions match TRBD1. This CDR3 has 15 residues. V dropped 4 bases and J dropped 6; count of bases not matched to a gene: 10. Germline CDR1 reads MDHEN; CDR2 reads SYDVKM. The CDR3 reads CASSSDGQGRREQYF. The DNA of the CDR3 is TGTGCCAGCAGTTCAGACGGACAGGGGCGGCGCGAGCAGTACTTC.

The gene calls are TRBV6-5 and TRBJ1-6, with D unclear. The germline CDR1 and CDR2 sequences are MNHEY and SVGAGI. V shed 4 bases and J shed 7 bases, with 14 bases lying between them. The CDR3 runs 15 residues. In DNA form, the CDR3 reads TGTGCCAGCAGTTCCCCTTATAGCACGAATTCACCCCTCCACTTT. This sequence encodes CASSSPYSTNSPLHF.